These 29 T cell receptor beta chains were sequenced from one sample in a study of blood T cell repertoires in COVID-19. TCRdb's table, derived via immunoSEQ multiplex PCR, lists solely in-frame clones and lacks some. The profile shows tens of thousands of clones, around 83% of them singletons. Sequenced input: peripheral blood. The origin of the receptors is a man between 65 and 79 years old with active COVID-19.

The J gene is TRBJ1-1, the V gene TRBV6-5; no definite D call. The CDR3 totals 14 residues. The V and J ends lost 8 bases and 1 base respectively, with 14 bases between them. Germline-derived CDR1 and CDR2 are MNHEY and SVGAGI. The CDR3 reads CASGERHSNTEAFF. The CDR3 DNA sequence: TGTGCCAGCGGGGAGCGACATTCGAACACTGAAGCTTTCTTT.

The CDR3 here is CSVGSGRGLDGYTF. In nucleotides, the CDR3 is TGCAGCGTTGGGTCGGGCAGGGGGCTTGATGGCTACACCTTC. The rearrangement joins TRBV29-1 to TRBJ1-2, with TRBD1 identical over 8 bases. The CDR3 is 14 amino acids. The germline V gene has CDR1 SQVTM and CDR2 ANQGSEA. The V and J ends lost 4 bases and 6 bases, in that order; junction bases with no gene match: 10.

This clone appeared a single time. The J gene is TRBJ2-3, the V gene TRBV18; 10 nucleotides agree with TRBD1. Germline V gene sequence: CDR1 KGHSH, CDR2 LQKENI. The CDR3 has 15 residues. The junction had 11 bases not matched to a gene; V was cut back by 6 bases and J by 8 bases. In DNA form, the CDR3 reads TGTGCCAGCTCCCCCCCCCAGTGGACAGGGGGTACGCAGTATTTT. As protein: CASSPPQWTGGTQYF.

The chain employs TRBV15 and TRBJ2-3, with TRBD2 identical over 16 bases. The junction had 5 bases not matched to a gene; V was cut back by 1 base and J by 4 bases. CDR3 length: 18 amino acids. CDR1 and CDR2 from the germline V gene are LNHNV and YYDKDF (reference sequence). CDR3 in DNA: TGTGCCACCAGCAGAGGCGGGACTAGCGGGGGGGAGGCAGATACGCAGTATTTT. It codes for CATSRGGTSGGEADTQYF.

V is TRBV19 and J is TRBJ1-1; 7 bases are shared with TRBD1. J was trimmed by 5 bases and V by 7 bases; bases with no gene match: 4. Germline CDR1 reads LNHDA; CDR2 reads SQIVND (reference sequence). The CDR3 loop spans 12 amino acids. The CDR3, as DNA: TGTGCCAGTATTGCAGGGGGAACTGAAGCTTTCTTT. It specifies CASIAGGTEAFF.

The chain carries TRBV2 and TRBJ1-1; 8 positions match TRBD1. With V trimmed by 10 bases and J by 11 bases, 15 bases remained unmatched. CDR3 length: 13 amino acids. Germline values: CDR1 SNHLY, CDR2 FYNNEI. The CDR3 protein is CATKGQGAEAAFF. In nucleotides, the CDR3 is TGTGCCACTAAAGGTCAGGGGGCTGAGGCCGCTTTCTTT.

The rearrangement joins TRBV5-1 to TRBJ1-6; perhaps TRBD1 as D (6 bases). Germline values: CDR1 SGHRS, CDR2 YFSETQ. Trimming removed 1 base at V and 8 bases at J, with 13 bases between. CDR3 length: 15 residues. CDR3 coding DNA: TGCGCCAGCAGCTTGACCGTGGCAGGGGATTCACCCCTCCACTTT. Residues: CASSLTVAGDSPLHF.

This clone was detected only once. The chain joins TRBV5-1 to TRBJ2-7; tentatively, D is TRBD2 (5 bases). This CDR3 is 15 amino acids long. The V gene lost 3 bases and the J gene lost 0 bases, with 13 bases spanning the gap. CDR1 is SGHRS, CDR2 YFSETQ, per germline. The chain's CDR3 is CASSSESGDSYEQYF. In DNA, the CDR3 is TGCGCCAGCAGCTCGGAAAGCGGTGACTCCTACGAGCAGTACTTC.

The chain has TRBV3-1 (or the pseudogene TRBV3-2) and TRBJ2-7; TRBD1 matches 9 bases. Germline-derived CDR1 and CDR2 are LGHDT and YNNKEL (reference sequence). V was pared by 2 bases and J by 3 bases, with 8 bases of the junction left unmatched. This CDR3 has 16 amino acids. Here the CDR3 reads CASSQSMGTGSYEQYF. CDR3 bases: TGTGCCAGCAGCCAATCCATGGGGACAGGGAGCTACGAGCAGTACTTC.

The chain is built from TRBV5-4 and TRBJ2-7; 11 positions match TRBD1. Germline-derived CDR1 and CDR2 are SGHNT and YYREEE (reference sequence). Unmatched junction bases numbered 6, after V lost 1 base and J lost 3 bases. This CDR3 spans 16 amino acids. CDR3 bases: TGTGCCAGCAGCTTGACCGGACAGGGGGCGAACTACGAGCAGTACTTC. Translating gives CASSLTGQGANYEQYF.

V gene TRBV28 combines with J gene TRBJ2-1; 9 positions agree with TRBD2. The germline CDR1 and CDR2 sequences are MDHEN and SYDVKM. The CDR3 runs to 20 residues. The trim removed 4 bases at V and 4 bases at J, leaving 20 bases unmatched. CDR3 bases: TGTGCCAGCAGTTCAGAGAGTCTAGCGGGGCCGAGGGCCGTTTACAATGAGCAGTTCTTC. Residues: CASSSESLAGPRAVYNEQFF.

The chain combines TRBV4-1 with TRBJ2-1; possible D gene TRBD2, 5 bases. CDR3 length: 17 residues. Trimming took off 0 bases at V and 7 bases at J, with 19 bases between the two ends. CDR1 MGHRA and CDR2 YSYEKL come from the germline V gene. The CDR3 coding sequence is TGCGCCAGCAGCCAAGAACGGGCCGGGATTTCACGGAATGAGCAGTTCTTC. Its protein product is CASSQERAGISRNEQFF.

The rearrangement uses TRBV3-1 (or the pseudogene TRBV3-2) and TRBJ1-3, with a possible D match to TRBD1 (6 bases). Germline V gene lookup returns CDR1 LGHDT and CDR2 YNNKEL (reference sequence). Trimming shortened V by 6 bases and J by 3 bases, and 15 bases separated the two germline ends. The CDR3 extends over 15 amino acids. CDR3 residues: CASSRQVGFGNTIYF. DNA of the CDR3: TGTGCCAGCAGTCGACAGGTTGGGTTTGGAAACACCATATATTTT.

In its sample, this clone was seen a few times. The V gene is TRBV5-1, the J gene TRBJ2-1; the match to TRBD2 covers 9 bases. V shed 1 base and J 8 bases; nucleotides not matched to a gene: 7. The CDR3 spans 15 residues. Germline CDR1 and CDR2: SGHRS and YFSETQ. CDR3 sequence (DNA): TGCGCCAGCAGCTTGATTCCTAGCGGGACCCATGAGCAGTTCTTC. Translation gives CASSLIPSGTHEQFF.

The chain is built from TRBV7-3 and TRBJ1-6; D possibly corresponds to TRBD1 (6 bases). The CDR3 extends over 16 amino acids. Germline assignment: CDR1 SGHTA and CDR2 FQGTGA. Trimming took off 0 bases at V and 14 bases at J, with 20 bases between the two ends. CDR3 residues: CASSLTGAPMGEALHF. As DNA, the CDR3 is TGTGCCAGCAGCTTAACGGGGGCACCCATGGGAGAGGCCCTCCACTTT.

The V call is TRBV5-1, the J call TRBJ1-6, with TRBD1 identical over 7 bases. This CDR3 has 17 amino acids. In germline, CDR1 is SGHRS, CDR2 YFSETQ. Trimming cost V 1 base and J 5 bases; bases outside gene matches: 9. CDR3 region: CASSLLTGRGNNSPLHF. The CDR3 nucleotides read TGCGCCAGCAGCTTGTTGACAGGGAGAGGCAATAATTCACCCCTCCACTTT. The complete variable domain, with remaining parts taken from reference TRBV5-1 and TRBJ1-6, reads KAGVTQTPRYLIKTRGQQVTLSCSPISGHRSVSWYQQTPGQGLQFLFEYFSETQRNKGNFPGRFSGRQFSNSRSEMNVSTLELGDSALYLCASSLLTGRGNNSPLHFGNGTRLTVT.

The chain is built from TRBV15 and TRBJ2-2; TRBD2 matches 8 bases. V trimming: 6 bases; J trimming: 6 bases; junction bases outside the gene matches: 6. CDR1 and CDR2 (germline): LNHNV, YYDKDF (reference sequence). The CDR3 totals 14 residues. The CDR3: CATRDGGDAGELFF. DNA of the CDR3: TGTGCCACCAGAGACGGGGGGGACGCCGGGGAGCTGTTTTTT.

The chain carries TRBV2 and TRBJ1-1; 7 bases line up with TRBD1. The CDR3 covers 12 residues. Per germline, CDR1 SNHLY and CDR2 FYNNEI. V dropped 6 bases and J dropped 7; count of bases not matched to a gene: 5. CDR3 bases: TGTGCCAGCAGGGACGACAGGGTTGAAGCTTTCTTT. Residues: CASRDDRVEAFF.

The chain recombines TRBV2 with TRBJ1-5; 10 nucleotides align to TRBD1. From germline, CDR1 is SNHLY and CDR2 FYNNEI. V was clipped by 4 bases and J by 5 bases; unmatched bases: 2. CDR3 length equals 14 residues. CDR3 in DNA: TGTGCCAGCAGTGGGACAGGGGGGGATCAGCCCCAGCATTTT. Protein sequence: CASSGTGGDQPQHF. The variable domain in full, with the rest retrieved from reference TRBV2 and TRBJ1-5, is EPEVTQTPSHQVTQMGQEVILRCVPISNHLYFYWYRQILGQKVEFLVSFYNNEISEKSEIFDDQFSVERPDGSNFTLKIRSTKLEDSAMYFCASSGTGGDQPQHFGDGTRLSIL.

This chain connects TRBV7-8 to TRBJ2-6, with a tentative D call TRBD1 (5 bases). Looked up from germline, CDR1 is SGHVS and CDR2 is FQNEAQ. This CDR3 contains 17 residues. V was clipped by 4 bases and J by 1 base, with 14 bases between them. Here the CDR3 DNA reads TGTGCCAGCAGCTCTGCAGGGATTAGATCTGGGGCCAACGTCCTGACTTTC. This codes for CASSSAGIRSGANVLTF.

The genes are TRBV7-9 and TRBJ2-3; D is undetermined. V was shortened by 5 bases and J by 10 bases, with 13 bases between the two germline ends. CDR3 length equals 12 residues. Germline CDR1 and CDR2: SEHNR and FQNEAQ (reference sequence). In DNA form, the CDR3 reads TGTGCCAGCAGCCGCGCTAGAGGCCCGCAGTATTTT. Translating it yields CASSRARGPQYF. Full variable domain (remainder filled in from reference TRBV7-9 and TRBJ2-3): DTGVSQNPRHKITKRGQNVTFRCDPISEHNRLYWYRQTLGQGPEFLTYFQNEAQLEKSRLLSDRFSAERPKGSFSTLEIQRTEQGDSAMYLCASSRARGPQYFGPGTRLTVL.

CDR3 amino acids: CASSGTAPYEQYF. CDR3 nucleotides: TGTGCCAGCAGCGGGACGGCTCCCTACGAGCAGTACTTC. This sequence joins TRBV18 and TRBJ2-7, with 7 nucleotides matching TRBD2. The V gene's germline CDR1 is KGHSH and CDR2 LQKENI. The ends lost 8 bases at V and 2 bases at J; junction bases unmatched: 6. CDR3 length: 13 residues.

The chain links TRBV2 to TRBJ2-1; TRBD1 might be the D (5 bases). The CDR3 contains 13 residues. The V gene lost 7 bases and the J gene lost 4 bases, with 11 bases spanning the gap. The germline gives CDR1 SNHLY, CDR2 FYNNEI. CDR3 residues: CASTLDTYNEQFF. Here the CDR3 DNA reads TGTGCCAGCACATTGGACACTTACAATGAGCAGTTCTTC.

The genes are TRBV4-1 and TRBJ2-1; 7 bases line up with TRBD2. V lost 2 bases and J lost 4; bases outside the gene matches: 5. The CDR3 sequence is 15 residues long. Looked up from germline, CDR1 is MGHRA and CDR2 is YSYEKL. The CDR3 region has the DNA TGCGCCAGCAGCCAACATATTAGCGGGTACAATGAGCAGTTCTTC. This translates into CASSQHISGYNEQFF.

This sequence joins TRBV30 and TRBJ1-5; perhaps TRBD1 as D (5 bases). Germline lookup yields CDR1 GTSNPN and CDR2 SVGIG (reference sequence). V was clipped by 5 bases and J by 0 bases, with 14 bases between them. CDR3 length: 15 amino acids. The DNA of the CDR3 is TGTGCCTGGGGCATGGGACTGAATAGCAATCAGCCCCAGCATTTT. Protein: CAWGMGLNSNQPQHF. The variable domain in full, with the rest retrieved from reference TRBV30 and TRBJ1-5, is SQTIHQWPATLVQPVGSPLSLECTVEGTSNPNLYWYRQAAGRGLQLLFYSVGIGQISSEVPQNLSASRPQDRQFILSSKKLLLSDSGFYLCAWGMGLNSNQPQHFGDGTRLSIL.

The V gene is TRBV7-3, the J gene TRBJ2-5; the match to TRBD2 covers 7 bases. The germline gives CDR1 SGHTA, CDR2 FQGTGA. With V trimmed by 2 bases and J by 5 bases, 2 bases remained unmatched. The CDR3 totals 13 residues. CDR3 nucleotide sequence: TGTGCCAGCAGCTTAGGGGGAGGGGAGACCCAGTACTTC. The encoded protein is CASSLGGGETQYF.

The chain employs TRBV28 and TRBJ1-5, with D possibly TRBD1 on 6 matching bases. The germline V gene has CDR1 MDHEN and CDR2 SYDVKM. The CDR3 has 16 amino acids. V lost 3 bases to trimming and J lost 6 bases, with 18 bases between them. Written as DNA, the CDR3 is TGTGCCAGCAGTTTTCAAACCGGGACACGGGCTCAGCCCCAGCATTTT. Protein: CASSFQTGTRAQPQHF. Looking up the rest from reference TRBV28 and TRBJ1-5 gives the full variable domain: DVKVTQSSRYLVKRTGEKVFLECVQDMDHENMFWYRQDPGLGLRLIYFSYDVKMKEKGDIPEGYSVSREKKERFSLILESASTNQTSMYLCASSFQTGTRAQPQHFGDGTRLSIL.

This clone has a handful of counts. This sequence joins TRBV10-1 and TRBJ2-7, with 9 bases aligning to TRBD2. V lost 10 bases, J lost 0 bases, and 10 bases stayed unmatched. The germline gives CDR1 WNHNN, CDR2 SYGVQD (reference sequence). This CDR3 region has 15 residues. This CDR3 is CANGTSGPSSYEQYF. DNA for the CDR3: TGCGCCAACGGTACTAGCGGGCCTAGCTCCTACGAGCAGTACTTC.

This clone was seen only once. The gene calls are TRBV24-1 and TRBJ1-2; D is ambiguous. The CDR3 extends over 13 amino acids. Trimming removed 11 bases from V and 5 bases from J, with 17 bases in between. Per germline, CDR1 KGHDR and CDR2 SFDVKD. CDR3 sequence: CAIPNSQTYGYTF. The DNA for the CDR3 is TGTGCCATCCCCAATTCGCAAACATATGGCTACACCTTC.